These T cell receptor beta chains were read from a single sample in a study of T cells in Graves' hyperthyroidism and ophthalmopathy. TCRdb reprocessed the multiplex PCR reads via MiXCR and lists one record per CDR3 protein. This sample has 400,000 or so distinct CDR3 sequences, with 13% to 15% found just once. Sequencing was done on a sample of blood. The receptors here all came from a woman aged 55-70 years with Graves' ophthalmopathy. Each CDR3 is given without its conserved first and last residue. Each record gives: CDR3 protein, J gene, V gene, CDR3 length.

CDR3aa: ASRIRRGQSNEQY
j_gene: TRBJ2-7
v_gene: TRBV6-1
len: 13

CDR3aa: ASSLWPDLADTGELF
j_gene: TRBJ2-2
v_gene: TRBV7-9
len: 15

CDR3aa: ASKGQGTAQGELF
j_gene: TRBJ2-2
v_gene: TRBV28
len: 13

CDR3aa: ASSGVSSYEQY
j_gene: TRBJ2-7
v_gene: TRBV14
len: 11

CDR3aa: ASTGREVDSYNEQF
j_gene: TRBJ2-1
v_gene: TRBV12-3/TRBV12-4
len: 14

CDR3aa: ASSPQHTGELF
j_gene: TRBJ2-2
v_gene: TRBV9
len: 11

CDR3aa: ASSSTTGGLT
j_gene: TRBJ1-2
v_gene: TRBV27
len: 10

CDR3aa: ASSPHLGTGELF
j_gene: TRBJ2-2
v_gene: TRBV7-3
len: 12

CDR3aa: ASSLPPPSTDTQY
j_gene: TRBJ2-3
v_gene: TRBV5-1
len: 13

CDR3aa: ASHGQGGSYNEQF
j_gene: TRBJ2-1
v_gene: TRBV2
len: 13

CDR3aa: ASSLEGHSNQPQH
j_gene: TRBJ1-5
v_gene: TRBV12-3/TRBV12-4
len: 13

CDR3aa: ASSSPGHLNTEAF
j_gene: TRBJ1-1
v_gene: TRBV27
len: 13

CDR3aa: ASTMNREAF
j_gene: TRBJ1-1
v_gene: TRBV28
len: 9

CDR3aa: ATSRKDRFPEQY
j_gene: TRBJ2-7
v_gene: TRBV15
len: 12